This T cell receptor beta chain was documented in a study of blood T cell repertoires in COVID-19. Study in general: The samples span acute and convalescent COVID-19 from the United States, Italy and Spain. From T cells, B-cell-depleted T cells, or PBMCs came the material, which was cDNA or gDNA.

How the authors handled the data: Nucleated cell number was recorded as an estimate derived from reference gene primer amplification. Using immunoSEQ multiplex PCR, the repertoire was profiled, and TCRdb retains in-frame clones only, with some absent. V and J calls and clone size come straight from that table; D and trimming were deduced from the DNA. The sample contains fewer than 200,000 clones, around 87% of which appear only once. The germline gives CDR1 SGHTA, CDR2 FQGTGA. CDR3 length: 16 amino acids. The V gene end was trimmed by 0 bases and the J gene end by 4 bases; junction bases not matched to a gene: 8.

The clonotype originates from a man aged 40-49 years with active or convalescent COVID-19. This chain links TRBV7-3 with TRBJ1-2, with TRBD1 matching over 7 bases. Specimen: peripheral blood. In nucleotides, the CDR3 is TGTGCCAGCAGCTTAACTAAGCCAGGGGGAGGCTATGGCTACACCTTC. It encodes CASSLTKPGGGYGYTF.